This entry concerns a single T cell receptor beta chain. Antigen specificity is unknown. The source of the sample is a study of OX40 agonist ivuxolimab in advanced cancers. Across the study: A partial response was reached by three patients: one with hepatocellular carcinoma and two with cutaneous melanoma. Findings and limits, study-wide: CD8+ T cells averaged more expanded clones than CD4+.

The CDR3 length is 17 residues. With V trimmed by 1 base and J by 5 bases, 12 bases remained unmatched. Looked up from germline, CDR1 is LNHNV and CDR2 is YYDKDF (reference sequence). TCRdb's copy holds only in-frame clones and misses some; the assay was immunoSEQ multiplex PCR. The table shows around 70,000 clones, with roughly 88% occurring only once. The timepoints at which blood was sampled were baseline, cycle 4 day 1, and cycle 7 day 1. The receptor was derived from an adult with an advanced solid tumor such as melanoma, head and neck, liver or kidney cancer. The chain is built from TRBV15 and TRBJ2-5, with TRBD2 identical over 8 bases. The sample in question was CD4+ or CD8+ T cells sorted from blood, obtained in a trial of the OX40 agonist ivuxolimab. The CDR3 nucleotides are TGTGCCACCAGCAGAGGAGGCAGCGGGAGTAAGGGGGAGACCCAGTACTTC. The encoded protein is CATSRGGSGSKGETQYF.